This TCR beta chain was observed in a study of Ad26.COV2.S vaccination and SARS-CoV-2 variants. Study at large: The donor participated in the COV1001 trial, in its Ad26.COV2.S arm. The vaccine Ad26.COV2.S was put into the muscle once, or twice with 56 days between.

Profiled with immunoSEQ multiplex PCR; TCRdb holds only in-frame clones, not every one. The data show some 520,000 clones, approximately 88% seen once. Overall study findings and caveats: Measurements of TCR breadth and depth may have given underestimates of the total T cell responses.

Points on this clone: Its antigen remains unknown.

Stated treatment: around 19 received Ad26.COV2.S at low or high dose, single or two shots; about 5 received placebo; per-sample allocation not given. The investigators took samples on day 63 after the first vaccine or placebo injection. An Ad26 vector carrying the Wuhan-strain SARS-CoV-2 spike served as the vaccine. Sequencing used peripheral blood, obtained in a trial of Ad26.COV2.S vaccine versus placebo. The sequence came from a person aged 18 to 65 who received the Ad26.COV2.S COVID-19 vaccine or a placebo.

CDR3 nucleotide sequence: TGTGCCAGCAGCTTGGCCGCGGGGGAGACCTACGAGCAGTACTTC. Translated, it gives CASSLAAGETYEQYF. This chain joins TRBV5-8 and TRBJ2-7, with 7 bases aligning to TRBD2. The J segment lost 2 bases and the V segment lost 0 bases, leaving 5 bases of the junction unmatched. The CDR3 extends over 15 amino acids. CDR1 and CDR2 (germline): SGHTS, YDEGEE.